This is a list of T cell receptor beta chains from one sample in a study of T-cell memory formation after mild COVID-19. One entry per CDR3 protein results from TCRdb running MiXCR on the 5' RACE reads. The table shows approximately 490,000 distinct CDR3 sequences, with roughly 20% occurring only once. The sequencing sample was made of PBMCs or a T cell subset sorted from them (not recorded which). The origin of the receptors is an adult woman who had mild COVID-19 (a few samples of this study predate the infection). Cell type and time point are not known. Each CDR3 is given with its conserved first and last residue. A D gene is named only where the DNA matches it firmly. The size entry is marked missing in some rows and otherwise reads once, few, many or a size class.

j_gene | abundance | d_gene | v_gene | CDR3nt | CDR3aa
TRBJ2-2 | few | NA | TRBV9 | TGTGCCAGCAGCGTCGGCCGGGACGTTTTGACCGGGGAGCTGTTTTTT | CASSVGRDVLTGELFF
TRBJ2-3 | few | NA | TRBV24-1 | TGTGCCACCAGCCTCGGGAGAAGAAATACAGATACGCAGTATTTT | CATSLGRRNTDTQYF
TRBJ2-7 | many | TRBD1 | TRBV5-5 | TGTGCCAGCAGCTCCGGGACAGGGTGGGCCGAGCAGTACTTC | CASSSGTGWAEQYF
TRBJ2-5 | NA | NA | TRBV9 | TGTGCCAGCAGCGTAGGAGGACCGGGGGCTAACAACCAAGAGACCCAGTACTTC | CASSVGGPGANNQETQYF
TRBJ2-2 | NA | NA | TRBV19 | TGTGCCAGTAACTACAGAGGGTTGTCTGGGTACACCGGGGAGCTGTTTTTT | CASNYRGLSGYTGELFF
TRBJ2-1 | NA | TRBD1 | TRBV11-3 | TGTGCCAGCAGCTCTGGACCCAAGGGACAGAATGAGCAGTTCTTC | CASSSGPKGQNEQFF
TRBJ1-5 | NA | NA | TRBV5-1 | TGCGCCAGCAGCTTTTACCCGGGGGTGTATCAGCCCCAGCATTTT | CASSFYPGVYQPQHF
TRBJ2-3 | NA | NA | TRBV5-1 | TGCGCCAGCAGGGCCCGGGGAAACACAGATACGCAGTATTTT | CASRARGNTDTQYF
TRBJ2-1 | once | NA | TRBV29-1 | TGCAGCGTTGTGGAAGGGTACTACAATGAGCAGTTCTTC | CSVVEGYYNEQFF
TRBJ2-6 | NA | NA | TRBV25-1 | TGTGCCAGCAGTGGAATTTTTAGCTCTGGGGCCAACGTCCTGACTTTC | CASSGIFSSGANVLTF
TRBJ1-1 | NA | TRBD1 | TRBV20-1 | TGCAGTGCTAGAATAAGGGGGCAGCTGAACACTGAAGCTTTCTTT | CSARIRGQLNTEAFF
TRBJ2-1 | NA | TRBD2 | TRBV19 | TGTGCCAGTAGTATAGTTTCTAGCGGGGAGCAGTTCTTC | CASSIVSSGEQFF
TRBJ2-7 | NA | NA | TRBV7-3 | TGTGCCAGCAGCTTAAAGGGTAGCTCCTACGAGCAGTACTTC | CASSLKGSSYEQYF
TRBJ1-1 | NA | NA | TRBV5-1 | TGCGCCAGCAGCTTGGCGGCAGGGCAGAACACTGAAGCTTTCTTT | CASSLAAGQNTEAFF
TRBJ2-7 | few | TRBD2 | TRBV20-1 | TGCAGTGCCCGTCGCCCTAGCGGGGATCCCTACGAGCAGTACTTC | CSARRPSGDPYEQYF
TRBJ2-5 | few | NA | TRBV7-2 | TGTGCCAGCAGCTTGGGGCCGGGGGCGCGTGAGACCCAGTACTTC | CASSLGPGARETQYF
TRBJ2-1 | few | TRBD2 | TRBV20-1 | TGCAGTGCTAGAGCACCTAGCGGGTTCTTCTACAATGAGCAGTTCTTC | CSARAPSGFFYNEQFF
TRBJ2-1 | NA | TRBD2 | TRBV20-1 | TGCAGTGCTAGTCCTCCTAGCGGGCTCTCCTACAATGAGCAGTTCTTC | CSASPPSGLSYNEQFF
TRBJ2-4 | NA | TRBD2 | TRBV7-8 | TGTGCCAGCAGCTTAATAGCGGGTACACTAGACATTCAGTACTTC | CASSLIAGTLDIQYF
TRBJ1-2 | NA | TRBD1 | TRBV5-1 | TGCGCCAGCAGCCGGGGAGCAGGGGACAGGGCACTGCATGGCTACACCTTC | CASSRGAGDRALHGYTF
TRBJ2-3 | few | NA | TRBV6-2/TRBV6-3 | TGTGCCAGCAGTTACTTTGATACGCAGTATTTT | CASSYFDTQYF
TRBJ1-2 | few | NA | TRBV5-1 | TGCGCCAGCAGCTTGGATCGGGCTGAAGCTGGTGGCTACACCTTC | CASSLDRAEAGGYTF
TRBJ2-5 | few | TRBD2 | TRBV20-1 | TGCAGTGCTAGCGTTGGGACTAGTCGGGAGACCCAGTACTTC | CSASVGTSRETQYF
TRBJ2-4 | NA | NA | TRBV5-1 | TGCGCCAGCAGCTTGGCAGGGCTAAGTGTTCAGTACTTC | CASSLAGLSVQYF
TRBJ1-1 | NA | TRBD1 | TRBV12-3/TRBV12-4 | TGTGCCAGCAGACAACAGGGGACTGAAGCTTTCTTT | CASRQQGTEAFF
TRBJ1-6 | few | TRBD1 | TRBV12-3/TRBV12-4 | TGTGCCAGCTCGACAGGGGAAGGTTCACCCCTCCACTTT | CASSTGEGSPLHF
TRBJ2-5 | NA | NA | TRBV24-1 | TGTGCCACCAGTGATTTGCGGGACGACGAGCAAGAGACCCAGTACTTC | CATSDLRDDEQETQYF
TRBJ2-5 | NA | TRBD1 | TRBV7-9 | TGTGCCAGCAACGGACAGGGGGATAACCAAGAGACCCAGTACTTC | CASNGQGDNQETQYF
TRBJ2-7 | few | NA | TRBV3-1 | TGTGCCAGCACCCCAACTGGGGTCCTCTACGAGCAGTACTTC | CASTPTGVLYEQYF
TRBJ1-5 | few | NA | TRBV7-2 | TGTGCCAGCAGCTTAGCAGGGCTGGGTAGGACCCAGCATTTT | CASSLAGLGRTQHF
TRBJ2-2 | few | NA | TRBV9 | TGTGCCAGCAGCGTCACAGGGATTTCGAACACCGGGGAGCTGTTTTTT | CASSVTGISNTGELFF
TRBJ2-2 | NA | TRBD1 | TRBV5-1 | TGCGCCAGCAGCACTGACAGGGTCACCGGGGAGCTGTTTTTT | CASSTDRVTGELFF
TRBJ1-5 | NA | NA | TRBV19 | TGTGCCAGCCGTTTGGGGGGGGACAATCAGCCCCAGCATTTT | CASRLGGDNQPQHF
TRBJ1-1 | NA | NA | TRBV15 | TGTGCCACCAGCCGCTACAGGGATGGAAGGACTGAAGCTTTCTTT | CATSRYRDGRTEAFF
TRBJ2-2 | NA | TRBD1 | TRBV5-5 | TGTGCCAGCAGCTTGCTAGGGACAGGGGTCTCTAACACCGGGGAGCTGTTTTTT | CASSLLGTGVSNTGELFF
TRBJ1-4 | NA | TRBD1 | TRBV27 | TGTGCCAGCAGTAATACCCTCTCCCGTCACAGGGGTGAGGATGAAAAACTGTTTTTT | CASSNTLSRHRGEDEKLFF
TRBJ2-3 | NA | NA | TRBV10-3 | TGTGCCATCAGTGAGCCCTCGAGGGTTGGCACAGATACGCAGTATTTT | CAISEPSRVGTDTQYF
TRBJ1-1 | NA | NA | TRBV5-1 | TGCGCCAGCAGCTTTCAAGGCCCTGGCGTGAACACTGAAGCTTTCTTT | CASSFQGPGVNTEAFF
TRBJ1-4 | NA | NA | TRBV4-1 | TGCGCCGGCAGCCAAGAGGCCGGCCTCGGTGAAAAACTGTTTTTT | CAGSQEAGLGEKLFF
TRBJ2-7 | few | TRBD2 | TRBV7-2 | TGTGCCAGCAGCTTGGCACCGGGACTAGCGGGGGGTACGACCTACGAGCAGTACTTC | CASSLAPGLAGGTTYEQYF
TRBJ1-1 | NA | TRBD1 | TRBV7-9 | TGTGCCAGCAGTTCTAACGGACAGGGAGACACTGAAGCTTTCTTT | CASSSNGQGDTEAFF
TRBJ1-1 | NA | NA | TRBV14 | TGTGCCACTTCCACTACCGCAGCAAAGGGGAAAGCTTTCTTT | CATSTTAAKGKAFF
TRBJ2-7 | once | NA | TRBV28 | TGTGCCAGCAGTTTGGAGGGACAGCCATACGAGCAGTACTTC | CASSLEGQPYEQYF
TRBJ2-7 | NA | NA | TRBV6-5 | TGTGCCAGCAGTTACTCGAATAGCATGTTCTACGAGCAGTACTTC | CASSYSNSMFYEQYF
TRBJ2-3 | NA | NA | TRBV18 | TGTGCCAGCTCACCATTTACGGGAACAGATACGCAGTATTTT | CASSPFTGTDTQYF
TRBJ1-2 | NA | NA | TRBV7-3 | TGTGCCAGCAGCTTAAAGGGCGCGGGCATCTATGGCTACACCTTC | CASSLKGAGIYGYTF
TRBJ2-3 | NA | TRBD2 | TRBV19 | TGTGCCAGTAGTAGTGGGGTTGGACTAGCGGGAGCGGATACGCAGTATTTT | CASSSGVGLAGADTQYF
TRBJ1-2 | many | NA | TRBV6-5 | TGTGCCAGCAGTTACTCTCTCCGACAGTATAACTATGGCTACACCTTC | CASSYSLRQYNYGYTF
TRBJ1-1 | few | NA | TRBV6-5 | TGTGCCAGCAGCCTAAGTTTAGGGTTCACTGAAGCTTTCTTT | CASSLSLGFTEAFF
TRBJ2-1 | NA | TRBD2 | TRBV11-1 | TGTGCCAGCAGCAAATACCTCCTTAGCGGGAGAAAAGGTGAGCAGTTCTTC | CASSKYLLSGRKGEQFF
TRBJ2-2 | NA | NA | TRBV20-1 | TGCAGTGCTAGAGATGGGGCAGGGCTTTTGGCCGGGGAGCTGTTTTTT | CSARDGAGLLAGELFF
TRBJ2-3 | many | NA | TRBV5-1 | TGCGCCAGCAGCTTGGAGGGGACCACAGATACGCAGTATTTT | CASSLEGTTDTQYF
TRBJ2-7 | few | NA | TRBV5-5 | TGTGCCAGCAGCCCACGGGCGTGGGCCCCCCTGGAGTACTTC | CASSPRAWAPLEYF
TRBJ2-7 | few | TRBD1 | TRBV7-6 | TGTGCCAGCAGCTTGGACAGGGCAGTCTACGAGCAGTACTTC | CASSLDRAVYEQYF